Presented here are 12 T cell receptor beta chains from one specimen sequenced in a study of shared clonotypes between healthy human individuals. Terminally differentiated effector memory CD45RA+ cells were excluded from the naive CD8 cells, which were CD45RO-negative and positively selected for CCR7. The repertoire was sequenced with immunoSEQ multiplex PCR; TCRdb's copy has only in-frame clones and lacks some. The table lists hundreds of thousands of clones, about 90% of them singletons. Sequenced material: naive CD8+ T cells sorted from blood. All receptors derive from a man between 25 and 39 years old in good health.

The chain joins TRBV5-6 to TRBJ2-1, with 9 nucleotides matching TRBD1. In germline, CDR1 is SGHDT, CDR2 YYEEEE. The V and J ends lost 4 bases and 5 bases, in that order; junction bases with no gene match: 7. CDR3 length: 15 residues. CDR3 sequence reads: CASSQGTGLHNEQFF. Here the CDR3 DNA reads TGTGCCAGCAGCCAGGGGACAGGGTTACACAATGAGCAGTTCTTC.

The rearrangement joins TRBV27 to TRBJ1-2; D is undetermined. The CDR3 runs to 14 residues. Germline assignment: CDR1 MNHEY and CDR2 SMNVEV (reference sequence). Deletions cut 1 base from V and 6 bases from J, with 12 bases between. In DNA form, the CDR3 reads TGTGCCAGCAGTTTATTGCCAGAAGGCCATGGCTACACCTTC. This gives the protein CASSLLPEGHGYTF.

The chain carries TRBV30 and TRBJ2-1, with 14 positions matching TRBD2. Trimming at V came to 6 bases and at J to 2 bases, leaving 9 bases not matched to a gene. The CDR3 contains 17 residues. Looked up from germline, CDR1 is GTSNPN and CDR2 is SVGIG (reference sequence). In DNA form, the CDR3 reads TGTGCCTGCGCCGGGACTAGCGGGAGACTCCCCTACAATGAGCAGTTCTTC. This translates into CACAGTSGRLPYNEQFF.

The V gene is TRBV27, the J gene TRBJ2-7; the match to TRBD2 covers 13 bases. Per germline, CDR1 MNHEY and CDR2 SMNVEV (reference sequence). The CDR3 runs to 18 residues. After removal of 2 bases from V and 4 bases from J, the junction contained 11 bases not matched to a gene. The CDR3 reads CASSLPSRTSGSRYEQYF. The DNA of the CDR3 is TGTGCCAGCAGTTTACCCTCCCGGACTAGCGGGAGTCGGTACGAGCAGTACTTC.

The chain uses TRBV5-1 and TRBJ2-2; unclear D gene. Germline CDR1 SGHRS, CDR2 YFSETQ. CDR3 size: 12 residues. V gave up 2 bases and J gave up 6 bases, with 5 bases separating them. The CDR3 sequence: CASSLRSGELFF. The CDR3 region has the DNA TGCGCCAGCAGCTTAAGATCCGGGGAGCTGTTTTTT.

This clone was seen only once. The gene calls are TRBV11-3 and TRBJ2-7; 7 bases are a match to TRBD1. The CDR3 has 13 amino acids. The junction had 2 bases not matched to a gene; V was cut back by 0 bases and J by 6 bases. CDR1 SGHNT and CDR2 YENEEA come from the germline V gene. The CDR3 DNA sequence: TGTGCCAGCAGCTTAGATAACAGGGGCGAGCAGTACTTC. Protein sequence: CASSLDNRGEQYF.

The chain joins TRBV5-4 to TRBJ2-7; D perhaps matches TRBD2 (6 bases). V lost 4 bases, J lost 2 bases, and 16 bases lay in between. The CDR3 loop spans 15 amino acids. Germline V gene data show CDR1 as SGHNT and CDR2 as YYREEE (reference sequence). The CDR3 bases are TGTGCCAGCAGCCCCGGAGGGTATTCGACCTACGAGCAGTACTTC. This translates into CASSPGGYSTYEQYF.

This chain links TRBV27 with TRBJ2-5; 15 nucleotides line up with TRBD2. J was trimmed by 7 bases and V by 5 bases; bases with no gene match: 8. Per germline, CDR1 MNHEY and CDR2 SMNVEV (reference sequence). The CDR3 consists of 16 residues. In DNA, the CDR3 is TGTGCCAGCAGTCCAAAGGGACTAGCGGGAGGAGGGACCCAGTACTTC. The encoded protein is CASSPKGLAGGGTQYF.

The rearrangement uses TRBV4-1 and TRBJ1-1, with D maybe TRBD1 (5 bases). Germline V gene sequence: CDR1 MGHRA, CDR2 YSYEKL. The CDR3 runs to 13 residues. The V and J ends lost 6 bases and 5 bases respectively, with 13 bases between them. The CDR3 DNA sequence: TGCGCCAGCAGAGGGGAGGGTAATACTGAAGCTTTCTTT. It encodes CASRGEGNTEAFF.

This chain uses TRBV27 with TRBJ2-1, with 13 bases lining up with TRBD2. CDR1 and CDR2 (germline): MNHEY, SMNVEV (reference sequence). Trimming took 4 bases from V and 5 from J; bases not matched to a gene: 2. The CDR3 extends over 15 amino acids. The CDR3 here is CASSYGTSGNNEQFF. CDR3 nucleotide sequence: TGTGCCAGCAGTTACGGGACTAGCGGGAACAATGAGCAGTTCTTC.

A word on this clone: This sample also contains other DNA sequences that code for the same CDR3. The rearrangement joins TRBV5-3 to TRBJ2-3, with TRBD2 matching 12 bases. TRBV5-3 is an ORF, and what it does is uncertain. Trimming took 0 bases from V and 0 from J; bases not matched to a gene: 23. This CDR3 is 24 amino acids long. CDR3: CARSLGPSGGVRGPDWSSTDTQYF. CDR3 coding DNA: TGTGCCAGAAGCTTGGGTCCTAGCGGGGGGGTACGAGGACCCGATTGGTCTAGCACAGATACGCAGTATTTT.

This CDR3 is CASSEAGTSPGELFF. CDR3 bases: TGTGCCAGCAGTGAAGCTGGGACATCGCCCGGGGAGCTGTTTTTT. The chain couples TRBV6-1 to TRBJ2-2; D possibly corresponds to TRBD1 (6 bases). The germline V and J ends were trimmed by 0 bases and 6 bases, with 11 bases remaining between them. This CDR3 is 15 amino acids long. CDR1 and CDR2 from the germline V gene are MNHNS and SASEGT.